These T cell receptor beta chains were read from a single sample in a study of T cell repertoires in cytomegalovirus infection. Via MiXCR, TCRdb re-called the reads, giving one row per CDR3 protein. The sample yields roughly 78,000 distinct CDR3 sequences, around 42% seen once. These TCRs are of unknown antigen specificity. Specimen: CD8+ T cells from cultured PBMCs, collected from culture after CMV antigen stimulation. The receptor set was obtained from a human donor in good health (CMV status not recorded). Some clones in this sample may be carry-over from other donors' samples. CDR3s include the opening cysteine and the closing phenylalanine or tryptophan. D genes are given only for firm matches. Clone sizes are given selectively: once, few, many, or a class where the clone is expanded.

TGTGCCAGTAGTGGCAGGGGGCAGCCCCAGCATTTT,CASSGRGQPQHF,TRBD1,few,TRBV19,12,TRBJ1-5
TGTGCCAGCAGTTTTATCTCCGGGGCTGGCTACACCTTC,CASSFISGAGYTF,.,.,TRBV28,13,TRBJ1-2
TGTGCCAGTAGCGGGACAGATAGCCTACTTCTCAGCTCCTACAATGAGCAGTTCTTC,CASSGTDSLLLSSYNEQFF,TRBD1,.,TRBV19,19,TRBJ2-1
TGTGCCAGCAGCCCCGAGGGGGAGCGGAATGAAAAACTGTTTTTT,CASSPEGERNEKLFF,.,few,TRBV3-1,15,TRBJ1-4
TGTGCCAGCAGCCCATTAACCGAGCAGTTCTTC,CASSPLTEQFF,.,few,TRBV11-2,11,TRBJ2-1
TGTGCCAGCAGTACTCTGGCAGGCAGGGGCTATGGCTACACCTTC,CASSTLAGRGYGYTF,.,.,TRBV6-8,15,TRBJ1-2
TGTGCCAGCAGCTTGGACAGTGAAGCTTTCTTT,CASSLDSEAFF,.,.,TRBV5-6,11,TRBJ1-1
TGTGCCAGTAGTATCACAGGGGGCGCGGATGGCAATCAGCCCCAGCATTTT,CASSITGGADGNQPQHF,TRBD1,.,TRBV19,17,TRBJ1-5
TGTGCCAGCAGCACCTTCACAGGATACAATGAGCAGTTCTTC,CASSTFTGYNEQFF,.,.,TRBV7-2,14,TRBJ2-1
TGTGCCAGCAGTACCCCTTCCGGGGAGCTGTTTTTT,CASSTPSGELFF,.,.,TRBV27,12,TRBJ2-2
TGTGCCAGCAGCTCCCCTAGCGGGGATACTAGCACAGATACGCAGTATTTT,CASSSPSGDTSTDTQYF,TRBD2,.,TRBV7-8,17,TRBJ2-3
TGTGCCAGCAGCTTAAGTGGTGGGCGGGTGCCTGGGTACTTC,CASSLSGGRVPGYF,.,few,TRBV7-2,14,TRBJ2-7
TGTGCCAGCAGACCAGAGACCGGGGAGCTGTTTTTT,CASRPETGELFF,.,.,TRBV2,12,TRBJ2-2
TGTGCCAGCAGACCGGGACAGATAAGGCGCAATCAGCCCCAGCATTTT,CASRPGQIRRNQPQHF,TRBD1,.,TRBV6-2/TRBV6-3,16,TRBJ1-5
TGTGCCAGCAGCTTACTGGGGGCGAACACCGGGGAGCTGTTTTTT,CASSLLGANTGELFF,.,once,TRBV7-2,15,TRBJ2-2
TGCGCCAGCAGCTTGGGTGTGCTTTTGGCAGGGATGGACATTCAGTACTTC,CASSLGVLLAGMDIQYF,.,.,TRBV5-1,17,TRBJ2-4
TGTGCCAGCAGTGGATCCAGGGGCTCCTACAATGAGCAGTTCTTC,CASSGSRGSYNEQFF,.,.,TRBV6-1,15,TRBJ2-1
TGTGCCAGCAGTTTGCCTACGACAGGAGGTCTAGCGGGGGGCCGGGCGACAGATACGCAGTATTTT,CASSLPTTGGLAGGRATDTQYF,TRBD2,few,TRBV28,22,TRBJ2-3
TGTGCCAGCGGGCCCAACGGGGAGCTGTTTTTT,CASGPNGELFF,.,.,TRBV6-5,11,TRBJ2-2
TGTGCCAGCAGTGTGACAGGGATGTCCGGGGAGCTGTTTTTT,CASSVTGMSGELFF,TRBD1,.,TRBV27,14,TRBJ2-2
TGTGCCAGCAGCCCTGCCCTCCGGGACAGGGCGGCCGGGGAGCTGTTTTTT,CASSPALRDRAAGELFF,TRBD1,.,TRBV7-8,17,TRBJ2-2
TGTGCCATCAGTGATTCCGACGGCGGGGGGCCAGTAAGCCTTTACGAGCAGTACTTC,CAISDSDGGGPVSLYEQYF,TRBD2,many,TRBV10-3,19,TRBJ2-7
TGTGCCAGCAGTGTGGGCCGAGGGGCAGGGGGCTACGAGCAGTACTTC,CASSVGRGAGGYEQYF,TRBD1,once,TRBV6-1,16,TRBJ2-7
TGTGCCAGCAGTTACTCAGGAGGGGTGGCCTCCTACGAGCAGTACTTC,CASSYSGGVASYEQYF,.,.,TRBV6-5,16,TRBJ2-7
TGTGCCAGCAGCTTAGATAGTTCGGAAGGGACTACCTATGGCTACACCTTC,CASSLDSSEGTTYGYTF,.,few,TRBV7-8,17,TRBJ1-2
TGTGCCAGCAGCTTAGCGCCAAACTCCAGGGCCCAAGAGACCCAGTACTTC,CASSLAPNSRAQETQYF,.,few,TRBV7-9,17,TRBJ2-5
TGTGCCAGCAGCGCCCCTCTAGCGGGAAACACCGGGGAGCTGTTTTTT,CASSAPLAGNTGELFF,TRBD2,.,TRBV7-2,16,TRBJ2-2
TGTGCCAGCAGTTTAGAGCTAGGATTCTCCTACGAGCAGTACTTC,CASSLELGFSYEQYF,.,.,TRBV12-3/TRBV12-4,15,TRBJ2-7
TGTGCCAGCAGCCCCCTCCGGGGAGCGGCCCACGAAAAAAACATTCAGTACTTC,CASSPLRGAAHEKNIQYF,.,few,TRBV7-9,18,TRBJ2-4
TGTGCCAGCAGTGACTCGACTAGCGGGGCCTACAATGAGCAGTTCTTC,CASSDSTSGAYNEQFF,TRBD2,few,TRBV6-4,16,TRBJ2-1
TGTGCCAGCAGCTTAGTCGGACTAACGATTAAGAACACCGGGGAGCTGTTTTTT,CASSLVGLTIKNTGELFF,.,few,TRBV7-8,18,TRBJ2-2
TGTGCCAGCAGCCTGGGGGCGCGGAGAGATACGCAGTATTTT,CASSLGARRDTQYF,.,.,TRBV28,14,TRBJ2-3
TGTGCCAGTCGGGACAATTTAGAGACCCAGTACTTC,CASRDNLETQYF,.,.,TRBV27,12,TRBJ2-5
TGTGCCAGCAGCTTTAGCAGGGCGGGTAATGAGCAGTTCTTC,CASSFSRAGNEQFF,.,.,TRBV28,14,TRBJ2-1
TGTGCCAGCAGCCAAGGGACTAGTGAATACAATGAGCAGTTCTTC,CASSQGTSEYNEQFF,TRBD2,.,TRBV6-1,15,TRBJ2-1
TGCGCCAGCAGCTTGTATGGGACCGGCCTGAACACTGAAGCTTTCTTT,CASSLYGTGLNTEAFF,.,few,TRBV5-1,16,TRBJ1-1
TGTGCCAGCAGTCCAACCAGCCCCCCAGAGACCCAGTACTTC,CASSPTSPPETQYF,.,.,TRBV6-2/TRBV6-3,14,TRBJ2-5
TGTGCCAGCAGCCCACAGAGGCTCCGACCTAACTATGGCTACACCTTC,CASSPQRLRPNYGYTF,.,.,TRBV3-1,16,TRBJ1-2
TGCAGCGTTGATTTGTGGGGTGAACGGTCTGGCTACACCTTC,CSVDLWGERSGYTF,.,.,TRBV29-1,14,TRBJ1-2
TGTGCCAGTAGTCCAACAGACAGGGGGCGAGGGGCTGAAGCTTTCTTT,CASSPTDRGRGAEAFF,TRBD1,.,TRBV19,16,TRBJ1-1
TGTGCCAGCACCCAGGGCTATTATAATTCACCCCTCCACTTT,CASTQGYYNSPLHF,.,few,TRBV12-3/TRBV12-4,14,TRBJ1-6
TGTGCCAGCAGCCTTGGGACAGGCCGGGGGACCCAGTACTTC,CASSLGTGRGTQYF,TRBD1,.,TRBV5-6,14,TRBJ2-5
TGTGCCAGCAGCTTAGTATCGGCGGGGACGGGGGCTTACGAGCAGTACTTC,CASSLVSAGTGAYEQYF,.,few,TRBV7-8,17,TRBJ2-7
TGCGCCAGCAGCTTGGTTACAGGGCCAAGCTCTGGGGCCAACGTCCTGACTTTC,CASSLVTGPSSGANVLTF,.,.,TRBV5-1,18,TRBJ2-6
TGTGCCAGCAGCCCCGACGCTTGGACCAAGGGGGGTACCGGGAAGCTGTTTTTT,CASSPDAWTKGGTGKLFF,.,.,TRBV7-6,18,TRBJ2-2
TGTGCCATCAGTGAGTCCTCGGGGACTAGAGTGAAGAATGAGCAGTTCTTC,CAISESSGTRVKNEQFF,TRBD2,few,TRBV10-3,17,TRBJ2-1
TGTGCCAGCAGCTCCAACAGGGGAGGTAGGACTGAAGCTTTCTTT,CASSSNRGGRTEAFF,TRBD1,.,TRBV7-9,15,TRBJ1-1
TGTGCCAGCAGCTTAATGTTAGCGGGGGACTACAATGAGCAGTTCTTC,CASSLMLAGDYNEQFF,TRBD2,.,TRBV11-2,16,TRBJ2-1
TGTGCCAGCAGCGGGATCCTTCTAGCGGGGGGGCGGACGGCCCAAGAGACCCAGTACTTC,CASSGILLAGGRTAQETQYF,TRBD2,many,TRBV7-2,20,TRBJ2-5
TGTGCCAGCAGCTTAGCGCCCCGACTAGCGGGGGCCTTGCAAGAGACCCAGTACTTC,CASSLAPRLAGALQETQYF,TRBD2,few,TRBV7-2,19,TRBJ2-5
TGTGCCAGCAGCTTAGGCGGAGGAGGAAACACCATATATTTT,CASSLGGGGNTIYF,.,few,TRBV7-2,14,TRBJ1-3
TGTGCCAGCGGTTTTCGGACAGGGGGCGGGACAGATACGCAGTATTTT,CASGFRTGGGTDTQYF,TRBD1,few,TRBV7-6,16,TRBJ2-3
TGTGCCAGCAGTGAATTCTACTCCTCAAGCACAGATACGCAGTATTTT,CASSEFYSSSTDTQYF,.,few,TRBV6-1,16,TRBJ2-3
TGTGCCAGCCTAGGGCCTGATAACACCGGGGAGCTGTTTTTT,CASLGPDNTGELFF,.,.,TRBV11-2,14,TRBJ2-2
TGCGCCAGCAGCTTGGACGCACAGAAAAGCACAGATACGCAGTATTTT,CASSLDAQKSTDTQYF,.,few,TRBV5-1,16,TRBJ2-3
TGTGCCAGTACCCCCACCGGGGGGGGTTTTATCGCAGATACGCAGTATTTT,CASTPTGGGFIADTQYF,TRBD2,.,TRBV19,17,TRBJ2-3
TGTGCCAGCAGTTACTCGACAGGAACTAACTATGGCTACACCTTC,CASSYSTGTNYGYTF,.,.,TRBV6-8,15,TRBJ1-2
TGTGCCAGCAGCGTCACGGCCGGTGCCGAGCAGTACTTC,CASSVTAGAEQYF,.,.,TRBV9,13,TRBJ2-7
TGTGCCAGCAGTGAATTTCAAGGGGACAGGGGGCTAGATGGCTACACCTTC,CASSEFQGDRGLDGYTF,TRBD1,.,TRBV25-1,17,TRBJ1-2